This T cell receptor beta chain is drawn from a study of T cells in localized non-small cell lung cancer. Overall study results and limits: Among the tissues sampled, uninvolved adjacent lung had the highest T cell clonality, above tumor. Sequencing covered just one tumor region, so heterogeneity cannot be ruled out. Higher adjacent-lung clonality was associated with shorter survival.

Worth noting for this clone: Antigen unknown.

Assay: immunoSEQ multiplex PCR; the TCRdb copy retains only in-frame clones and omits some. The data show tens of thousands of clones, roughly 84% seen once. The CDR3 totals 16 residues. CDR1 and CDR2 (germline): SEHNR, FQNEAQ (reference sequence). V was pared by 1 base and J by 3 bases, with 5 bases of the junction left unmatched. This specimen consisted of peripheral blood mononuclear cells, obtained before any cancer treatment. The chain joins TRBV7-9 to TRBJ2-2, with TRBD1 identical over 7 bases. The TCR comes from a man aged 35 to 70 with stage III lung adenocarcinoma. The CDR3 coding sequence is TGTGCCAGCAGCTTAGTCAACAGGGGAGACACCGGGGAGCTGTTTTTT. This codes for CASSLVNRGDTGELFF.